The following is a TCR beta chain sequence with its context. This sample is part of a study of blood T cell repertoires in COVID-19. Turning to the study itself: PBMCs, B-cell-depleted T cells, or T cells were the source of the cDNA or gDNA that made up the material.

As originally analysed: Amplifying reference gene primers gave estimates of nucleated cell counts. Sequencing used immunoSEQ multiplex PCR; TCRdb keeps in-frame clones, though not all of them. The DNA gave D and trimming, while V, J and clone size come from that table. The sample contains roughly 330,000 clones, 70% to 90% of which appear only once. V lost 0 bases and J 8 bases, leaving 21 bases between the germline ends. The CDR3 consists of 17 residues. CDR1 and CDR2 (germline): SGHRS, YFSETQ. This chain links TRBV5-1 with TRBJ2-1, with a weak D call TRBD2 (5 bases). The TCR sequence derives from a woman aged 25 to 45 who had recovered from COVID-19. Sequences were obtained from PBMCs or T cells enriched from blood (not recorded which). CDR3 nucleotides: TGCGCCAGCAGCTTGGGGTGGCGGACTTATCAAGACGATGAGCAGTTCTTC. Its translation: CASSLGWRTYQDDEQFF.